Below are 8 T cell receptor beta chains sequenced from a single sample in a study of cytomegalovirus exposure and HLA in healthy donors. 60 Vbeta and 13 Jbeta primers were used in PCR. TCRdb's table, derived via immunoSEQ multiplex PCR, lists solely in-frame clones and lacks some. The sample holds 90,000 or so clones; 80% are singletons and the top ten take 32%. Sequenced material: PBMCs. The origin of the receptors is a man between 50 and 59 years old in good health and CMV-seropositive.

This clone occurred a few times. The CDR3 loop reads CASSFDLQGLTYEQYF. For the CDR3, the DNA is TGTGCCAGCAGTTTCGACCTTCAGGGATTGACCTACGAGCAGTACTTC. The chain links TRBV28 to TRBJ2-7; perhaps TRBD1 as D (5 bases). Trimming took off 3 bases at V and 2 bases at J, with 17 bases between the two ends. This CDR3 has 16 residues. Per germline, CDR1 MDHEN and CDR2 SYDVKM.

This chain joins TRBV29-1 and TRBJ2-1; 9 bases are a match to TRBD2. Germline V lookup: CDR1 SQVTM, CDR2 ANQGSEA. Trimming took 4 bases from V and 2 from J; bases not matched to a gene: 6. The CDR3 sequence is 15 residues long. DNA for the CDR3: TGCAGCGTTGGGGACCTAGCGGGGACCTACAATGAGCAGTTCTTC. Amino acid sequence: CSVGDLAGTYNEQFF.

With regard to this clone: One end of the junction is discordant with germline, which a read error may explain. V gene TRBV2 combines with J gene TRBJ1-5; a possible D gene is TRBD1 (5 bases). Germline values: CDR1 SNHLY, CDR2 FYNNEI. The CDR3 is made up of 15 amino acids. CDR3 region: CASIERRGSVQPQHF. The DNA of the CDR3 is TGTGCCAGCATTGAACGTCGGGGGTCCGTTCAGCCCCAGCATTTT.

This clone appeared once. The rearrangement joins TRBV19 to TRBJ1-2; possibly TRBD1 for D (5 bases). V shed 4 bases and J shed 2 bases, with 14 bases lying between them. This CDR3 contains 15 residues. The germline V gene has CDR1 LNHDA and CDR2 SQIVND (reference sequence). CDR3 sequence (DNA): TGTGCCAGTAGTAGGTCCTCCGGGGGAAACTATGGCTACACCTTC. Its protein is CASSRSSGGNYGYTF.

This clone was seen a handful of times. The V gene is TRBV5-1, the J gene TRBJ2-3; D gene ambiguous. CDR1 SGHRS and CDR2 YFSETQ come from the germline V gene. The V end was cut by 3 bases, the J end by 0 bases, with 5 bases between. The CDR3 sequence is 13 residues long. The CDR3 here is CASSSPSTDTQYF. The CDR3 DNA reads as TGCGCCAGCAGCTCCCCTAGCACAGATACGCAGTATTTT.

The chain couples TRBV6-1 to TRBJ2-3; a possible D gene is TRBD1 (6 bases). CDR3 size: 13 residues. The germline CDR1 and CDR2 sequences are MNHNS and SASEGT. Trimming cost V 7 bases and J 5 bases, with 13 bases left between them. The DNA of the CDR3 is TGTGCCAGCAACGACAGGACAAGAGATACGCAGTATTTT. Amino acids: CASNDRTRDTQYF.

The V gene is TRBV6-5, the J gene TRBJ2-7; possible D gene TRBD1, 5 bases. V lost 8 bases to trimming and J lost 5 bases, with 10 bases between them. CDR3 length equals 11 residues. Per the germline V gene, CDR1 is MNHEY and CDR2 is SVGAGI. Written as DNA, the CDR3 is TGTGCCAGCGGCAGGGTCCACGAGCAGTACTTC. As protein: CASGRVHEQYF.

J is TRBJ1-2 and V is TRBV15; D perhaps matches TRBD1 (5 bases). Trimming took 5 bases from V and 3 from J, leaving 10 bases between them. The length of the CDR3 is 13 residues. CDR1 and CDR2 (germline): LNHNV, YYDKDF (reference sequence). The CDR3 sequence: CATSVGRDYGYTF. Written as DNA, the CDR3 is TGTGCCACCAGCGTGGGCAGGGACTATGGCTACACCTTC.